This T cell receptor beta chain was found in a study of cytomegalovirus exposure and HLA in healthy donors. The CDR3 has 10 residues. Germline V lookup: CDR1 GTSNPN, CDR2 SVGIG (reference sequence). The ends were cut back, 6 bases at V and 5 bases at J, with 7 bases in the middle. In the PCR, 60 Vbeta and 13 Jbeta primers were used. Generated by immunoSEQ multiplex PCR, the TCRdb table keeps only in-frame clones and is missing some. The sample contains roughly 200,000 clones, about 77% of which appear only once. The chain recombines TRBV30 with TRBJ1-2; tentatively, D is TRBD1 (5 bases). The origin of this receptor is a female donor in good health and CMV-seronegative. Source material: PBMCs. CDR3 protein: CACRVYGYTF. For the CDR3, the DNA is TGTGCCTGCAGGGTATATGGCTACACCTTC.